This T cell receptor (beta chain) was found in a study of cytomegalovirus exposure and HLA in healthy donors. Study information: Genetic ancestry analysis placed approximately 78% of the 398 donors that were genotyped in the Caucasian-associated cluster. Findings and limits, study-wide: CMV antigen specificity of three CMV-associated chains was confirmed in vitro. Rarity held for most TCR sequences, but there were some public TCRs that occurred in many donors.

Comments on this clone: The target antigen is unknown.

PCR used 60 Vbeta primers and 13 Jbeta primers. Generated by immunoSEQ multiplex PCR, the TCRdb table keeps only in-frame clones and is missing some. The data show fewer than 40,000 clones, with 81% seen just once and about 9.3% held by the top ten. Those who donated were healthy bone marrow donors. This sequence originates from a woman aged 40-49 years in good health and CMV-seronegative. Sequences were obtained from PBMCs.

The CDR3 loop reads CASSLGQRSGNTIYF. CDR3 sequence (DNA): TGTGCCAGCAGCTTGGGACAGCGCTCTGGAAACACCATATATTTT. The chain combines TRBV7-9 with TRBJ1-3; 7 bases are a match to TRBD1. Germline V CDR1 and CDR2: SEHNR, FQNEAQ (reference sequence). The V and J ends lost 3 bases and 0 bases, in that order; junction bases with no gene match: 2. This CDR3 spans 15 amino acids.